This TCR beta chain originates from a study of T cells in tumors after PD-1 blockade. Overall study context: During anti-PD-1 treatment, some patients continued daily vismodegib 150 mg. Peripheral blood samples averaged about 33,000 unique clonotypes and about 110,000 templates.

Notes on this clone: Its target is not known.

Trimming took off 4 bases at V and 1 base at J, with 4 bases between the two ends. Germline CDR1 reads LNHDA; CDR2 reads SQIVND (reference sequence). This CDR3 has 12 amino acids. The repertoire was sequenced with immunoSEQ multiplex PCR; TCRdb's copy has only in-frame clones and lacks some. The profile shows tens of thousands of clones, 60% to 80% of them singletons. Findings and limits, study-wide: Approximately 43% of tumor TCR clonotypes were also found in blood.

This TCR came from a human donor with basal cell carcinoma. This specimen was PBMCs, taken before anti-PD-1 treatment. This chain connects TRBV19 to TRBJ2-5; D call uncertain. The CDR3 DNA reads TGTGCCAGTAGTAGGGGCCAAGAGACCCAGTACTTC. Amino acids: CASSRGQETQYF.